The TCR beta chain described here comes from a study of shared clonotypes between healthy human individuals. Study overall: A couple of women and three men aged 18 to 49 served as donors. Broader study findings: An anticipated effect of sequencing depth on clonotype sharing among donors was recognized.

V shed 3 bases and J shed 7 bases, with 16 bases lying between them. Germline V gene lookup returns CDR1 KGHSY and CDR2 FQNENV. This CDR3 spans 14 amino acids. CD4+ cells yielded CD45RA+ naive and CD45RA-negative memory subsets. With respect to this clone: Its target is not known.

Assay: immunoSEQ multiplex PCR; the TCRdb copy retains only in-frame clones and omits some. The data show approximately 500,000 clones, 90% to 97% seen once. The rearrangement joins TRBV16 to TRBJ2-7; D gene uncertain. The sample comprised naive CD4+ T cells sorted from blood. Subset reported: CD45RA+ positively selected. The clonotype comes from a woman in her twenties or thirties in good health. The CDR3 coding sequence is TGTGCCAGCAGCCATCCACGACGGGTCTGGGAGCAGTACTTC. It codes for CASSHPRRVWEQYF.